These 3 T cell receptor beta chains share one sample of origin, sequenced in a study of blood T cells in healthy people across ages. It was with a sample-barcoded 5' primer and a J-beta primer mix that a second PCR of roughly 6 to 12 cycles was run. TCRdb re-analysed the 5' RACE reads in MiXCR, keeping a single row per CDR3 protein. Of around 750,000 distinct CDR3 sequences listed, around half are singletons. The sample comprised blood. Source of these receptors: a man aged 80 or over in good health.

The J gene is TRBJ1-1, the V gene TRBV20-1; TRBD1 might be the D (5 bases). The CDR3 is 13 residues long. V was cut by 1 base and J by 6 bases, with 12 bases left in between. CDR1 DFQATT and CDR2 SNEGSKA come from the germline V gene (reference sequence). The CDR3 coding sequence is TGCAGTGCTAGAGGGGGGGAGGTCGCTGAAGCTTTCTTT. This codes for CSARGGEVAEAFF.

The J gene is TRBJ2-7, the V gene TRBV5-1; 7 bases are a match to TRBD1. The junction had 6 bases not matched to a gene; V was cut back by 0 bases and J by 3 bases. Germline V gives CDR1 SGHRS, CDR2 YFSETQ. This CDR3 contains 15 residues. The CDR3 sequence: CASSLALGDSYEQYF. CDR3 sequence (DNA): TGCGCCAGCAGCTTGGCCTTGGGGGACAGCTACGAGCAGTACTTC.

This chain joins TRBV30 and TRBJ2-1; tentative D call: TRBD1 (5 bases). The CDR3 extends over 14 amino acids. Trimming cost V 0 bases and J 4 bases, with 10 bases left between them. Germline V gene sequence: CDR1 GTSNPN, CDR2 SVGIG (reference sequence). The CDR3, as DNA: TGTGCCTGGAGTGTAGGGGCGGAATACAATGAGCAGTTCTTC. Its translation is CAWSVGAEYNEQFF.